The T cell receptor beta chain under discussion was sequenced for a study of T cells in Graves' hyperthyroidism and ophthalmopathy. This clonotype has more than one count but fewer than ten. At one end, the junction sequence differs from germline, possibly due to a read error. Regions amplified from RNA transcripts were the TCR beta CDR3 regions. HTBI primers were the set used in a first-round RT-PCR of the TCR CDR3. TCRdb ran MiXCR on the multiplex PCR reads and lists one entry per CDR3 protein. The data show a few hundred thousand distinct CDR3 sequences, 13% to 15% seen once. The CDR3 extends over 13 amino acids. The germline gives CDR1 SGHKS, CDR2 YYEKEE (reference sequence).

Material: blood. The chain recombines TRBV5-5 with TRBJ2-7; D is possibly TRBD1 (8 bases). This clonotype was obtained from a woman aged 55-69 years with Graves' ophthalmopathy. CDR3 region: CASSYRGGYGQYF. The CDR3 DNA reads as TGTGCCAGCAGTTACAGGGGGGGGTACGGGCAGTACTTC.